This T cell receptor beta chain was obtained from a study of blood T cells in healthy people across ages (dated by TCRdb to between 2014 and 2017). About the study as a whole: Template switching captured roughly one uniquely barcoded TCR beta cDNA molecule per two T cells in model experiments. Using the same blood draw, the study looked at two additional independent replicas of 1 million unique cDNA reads for two donors, one aged 18 to 30 and the other aged 80 or older. Age-related changes in TCR beta repertoire diversity were measured in the study by deep sequencing normalized with unique cDNA molecular identifiers. Donors were grouped into four age groups: young (average roughly 15 years), middle-aged (approximately 41), aged (approximately 67) and long-lived (approximately 75). Overall study outcomes, separate from this receptor: As age increased, observed TCR beta diversity per million T cells dropped in a roughly linear way, and a significant reduction was already evident by age 40. The long-lived group showed more naive CD4+ T cells, fewer expanded clones and increased TCR diversity than the aged group, suggesting age selection. Donor CMV infection status was unknown, potentially confounding age-related changes in expanded clonotypes. There was a strong correlation between observed TCR beta diversity and the percentage of naive T cells measured by flow cytometry. Conclusive comparison of naive and antigen-experienced compartments was prevented by the profiling of bulk unsorted PBMCs. Total diversity estimates from one million sequenced T cells were considered lower bounds and underestimates.

Cut back by 0 bases and 5 bases, the V and J ends lie 10 bases apart. From cysteine to phenylalanine, the CDR3 is 14 amino acids long. CDR3 DNA only is kept here, 42 bases in frame from base 1. Libraries came from 5' RACE. Sequencing used an Illumina HiSeq 2500. A second 7 to 11 cycle PCR used a sample-barcoded 5' primer and a J-beta primer mix. A template-switch 5' adaptor carrying 12 random nucleotides introduced a unique molecular identifier onto each TCR beta cDNA molecule. Each sample yielded at least 2.5 million CDR3-containing paired-end reads. First-strand cDNA was synthesized from all RNA with the Mint cDNA synthesis kit, primed by a TRBC-specific oligonucleotide. All cDNA was treated with uracil-DNA glycosylase and then went through a first 18-cycle PCR with the universal primers M1SS and BC2_uni_R. In the paper's pipeline: For normalization, 1 million high-quality reads, each with a distinct molecular identifier, were randomly selected from each sample. Instead of being binned into consensus sequences, reads that shared molecular identifiers were thrown out. MiTCR, set to a Q25 quality threshold and the strictest error-elimination algorithm, was used for CDR3 identification, clonotype clustering and error correction. A nonparametric unseen species model using Euler transformation provided a lower-bound estimate of total TCR beta diversity. Starting from the raw public reads, TCRdb applied fastp trimming at Q25, assembled clones with MiXCR and retained in-frame beta chains. Rows with one shared CDR3 protein collapse into an entry with the most common genes and DNA. What appears here as the V and J calls and clone size reflects TCRdb's work, not the paper's. A total of around 800,000 distinct CDR3 sequences appear in this sample, roughly 24% of them only once. Over 2.5% of the sample lies in the top ten.

With respect to this clonotype: Its antigen specificity is not known. Base qualities are not at hand, and no much larger clone is one base apart.

Systemically healthy Caucasian individuals from Russia, around 38 in total and aged about 6 to 100 years, were included as donors. Ten milliliters of peripheral blood were drawn from each donor into EDTA-treated Vacutainer tubes. Ficoll-Paque density-gradient centrifugation was used to isolate PBMCs, with at least 6.5 million per sample. Trizol reagent was used to extract total RNA from PBMCs, with at least 5.5 micrograms per sample. For every donor, an aliquot of PBMCs went through flow cytometry to measure the percentages of naive CD45RAhigh/CD27high T cells. The same data also contributed to another study, on T cells of mothers and their children. The other study reports the following: Nine systemically healthy Caucasian individuals, comprising three mothers and their six children, were included as donors. cDNA synthesis used all of the extracted RNA, with 1.5 ug of RNA in each 15 ul reaction. In the second PCR, sample barcodes and 2-4 random nucleotides were introduced via the M1S primer. More than 8 million TCR beta CDR3 reads were obtained from each mother, and about 3 million reads were obtained from each child. In both related and unrelated pairs, thymic selection shapes the output of TCR recombination in a similar way, with inherited differences having only a minor effect. Normalized repertoire overlap in related mother-child pairs was always slightly higher than in unrelated mother-child pairs, but the difference was never significant. No persistent microchimeric T cell clones were found, with a detection sensitivity of roughly 99 clones per million clonotypes. Deep NGS was used in the study to compare the TCR beta repertoires of mothers and children and to look for features that separate related mother-child pairs from unrelated individuals. Mothers averaged about 40 +/- 4 years of age and children averaged around 10 +/- 4 years. After adapter ligation was performed with NEBNext reagents, the libraries were sequenced on an Illumina HiSeq 2000 with 100+100 nt paired-end reads. Mother and child libraries were prepared a month apart and sequenced in separate runs to prevent cross-contamination. Between roughly 450,000 and 2,200,000 distinct TCR beta clonotypes were identified per donor. Naive TCR beta clonotypes were estimated from low-frequency clonotypes matched to each donor's FACS-determined naive share, without sorting.

The chain is made from TRBV12-3 or TRBV12-4 and TRBJ2-5, and perhaps TRBD2 as D gene, on 6 matching bases. Specimen: blood. This receptor was identified in a boy under 18 in good health. The DNA sequence reads TGTGCCAGCAGTTTAGCGGAGGGGTGGGAGACCCAGTACTTC. It translates to CASSLAEGWETQYF.